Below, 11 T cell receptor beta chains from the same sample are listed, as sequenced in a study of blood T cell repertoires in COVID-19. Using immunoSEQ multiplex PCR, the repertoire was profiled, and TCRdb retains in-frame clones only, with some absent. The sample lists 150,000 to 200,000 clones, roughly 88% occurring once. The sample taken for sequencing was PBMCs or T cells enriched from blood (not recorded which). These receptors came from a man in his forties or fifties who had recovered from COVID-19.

Written as DNA, the CDR3 is TGTGCCAGCAGTTACGGCCCGGGGGGGAACTATGGCTACACCTTC. It specifies CASSYGPGGNYGYTF. The chain recombines TRBV6-5 with TRBJ1-2; weak D call: TRBD1 (5 bases). CDR1 and CDR2 (germline): MNHEY, SVGAGI. The CDR3 is 15 residues long. Trimming cost V 2 bases and J 2 bases, with 12 bases left between them.

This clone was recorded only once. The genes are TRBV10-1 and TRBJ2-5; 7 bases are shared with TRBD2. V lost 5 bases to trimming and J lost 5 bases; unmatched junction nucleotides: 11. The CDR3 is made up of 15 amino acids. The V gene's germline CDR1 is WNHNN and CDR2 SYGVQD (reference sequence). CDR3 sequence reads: CASSPVGGGWETQYF. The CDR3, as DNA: TGCGCCAGCAGTCCAGTTGGCGGGGGTTGGGAGACCCAGTACTTC.

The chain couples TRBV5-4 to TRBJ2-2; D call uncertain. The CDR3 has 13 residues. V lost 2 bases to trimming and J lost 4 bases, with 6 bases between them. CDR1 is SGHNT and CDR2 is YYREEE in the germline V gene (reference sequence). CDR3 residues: CASSLISTGELFF. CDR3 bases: TGTGCCAGCAGCTTAATTAGCACCGGGGAGCTGTTTTTT.

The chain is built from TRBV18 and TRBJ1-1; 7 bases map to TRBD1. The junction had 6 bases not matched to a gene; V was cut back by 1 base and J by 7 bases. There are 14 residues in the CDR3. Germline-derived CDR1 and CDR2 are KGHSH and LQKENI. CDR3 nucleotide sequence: TGTGCCAGCTCACCACAAGACAGGGTGGTTGAAGCTTTCTTT. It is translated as CASSPQDRVVEAFF. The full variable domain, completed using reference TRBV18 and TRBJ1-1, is NAGVMQNPRHLVRRRGQEARLRCSPMKGHSHVYWYRQLPEEGLKFMVYLQKENIIDESGMPKERFSAEFPKEGPSILRIQQVVRGDSAAYFCASSPQDRVVEAFFGQGTRLTVV.

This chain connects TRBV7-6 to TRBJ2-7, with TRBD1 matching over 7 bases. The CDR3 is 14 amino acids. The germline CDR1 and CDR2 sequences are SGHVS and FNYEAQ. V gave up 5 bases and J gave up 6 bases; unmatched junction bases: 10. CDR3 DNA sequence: TGTGCCAGCAGCGTCGGGACAGACCTATCCGAGCAGTACTTC. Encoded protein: CASSVGTDLSEQYF.

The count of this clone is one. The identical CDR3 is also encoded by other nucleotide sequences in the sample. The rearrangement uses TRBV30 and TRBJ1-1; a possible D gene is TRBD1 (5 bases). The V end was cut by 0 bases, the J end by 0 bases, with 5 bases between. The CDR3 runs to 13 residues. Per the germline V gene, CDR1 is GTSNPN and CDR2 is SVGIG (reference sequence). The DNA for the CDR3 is TGTGCCTGGAGTGTACAGGTGAACACTGAAGCTTTCTTT. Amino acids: CAWSVQVNTEAFF.

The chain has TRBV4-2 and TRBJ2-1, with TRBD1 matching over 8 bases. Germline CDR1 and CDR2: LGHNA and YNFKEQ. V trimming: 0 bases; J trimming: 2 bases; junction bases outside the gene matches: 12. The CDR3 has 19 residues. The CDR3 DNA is TGTGCCAGCAGCCAAGAACTTACCAGGGGGCTAGCGACCTACAATGAGCAGTTCTTC. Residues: CASSQELTRGLATYNEQFF.

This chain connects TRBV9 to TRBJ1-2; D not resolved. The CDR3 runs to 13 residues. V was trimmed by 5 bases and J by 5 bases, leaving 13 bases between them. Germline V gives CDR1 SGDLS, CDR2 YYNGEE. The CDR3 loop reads CASRADEVYGYTF. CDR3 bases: TGTGCCAGCAGAGCCGATGAGGTTTATGGCTACACCTTC.

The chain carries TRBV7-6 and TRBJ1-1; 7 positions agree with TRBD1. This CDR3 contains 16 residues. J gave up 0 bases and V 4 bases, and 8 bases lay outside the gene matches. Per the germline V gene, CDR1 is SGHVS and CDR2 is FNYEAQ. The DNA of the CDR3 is TGTGCCAGCAGCTCCATGGTCGGGACAGTGAACACTGAAGCTTTCTTT. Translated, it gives CASSSMVGTVNTEAFF. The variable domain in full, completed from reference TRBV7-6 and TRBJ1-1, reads GAGVSQSPRYKVTKRGQDVALRCDPISGHVSLYWYRQALGQGPEFLTYFNYEAQQDKSGLPNDRFSAERPEGSISTLTIQRTEQRDSAMYRCASSSMVGTVNTEAFFGQGTRLTVV.

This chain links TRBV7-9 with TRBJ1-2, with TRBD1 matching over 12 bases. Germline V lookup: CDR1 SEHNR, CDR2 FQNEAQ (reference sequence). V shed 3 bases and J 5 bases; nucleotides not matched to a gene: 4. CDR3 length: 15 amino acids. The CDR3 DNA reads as TGTGCCAGCAGCTTTGGGACAGGGGGCGGGTATGGCTACACCTTC. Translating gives CASSFGTGGGYGYTF.

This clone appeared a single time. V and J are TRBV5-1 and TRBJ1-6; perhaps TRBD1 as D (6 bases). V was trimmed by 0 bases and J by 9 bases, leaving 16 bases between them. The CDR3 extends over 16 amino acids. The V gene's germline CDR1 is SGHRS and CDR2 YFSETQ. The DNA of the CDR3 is TGCGCCAGCAGCTTGGACCCAGGGGCGATAGGTTCACCCCTCCACTTT. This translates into CASSLDPGAIGSPLHF.